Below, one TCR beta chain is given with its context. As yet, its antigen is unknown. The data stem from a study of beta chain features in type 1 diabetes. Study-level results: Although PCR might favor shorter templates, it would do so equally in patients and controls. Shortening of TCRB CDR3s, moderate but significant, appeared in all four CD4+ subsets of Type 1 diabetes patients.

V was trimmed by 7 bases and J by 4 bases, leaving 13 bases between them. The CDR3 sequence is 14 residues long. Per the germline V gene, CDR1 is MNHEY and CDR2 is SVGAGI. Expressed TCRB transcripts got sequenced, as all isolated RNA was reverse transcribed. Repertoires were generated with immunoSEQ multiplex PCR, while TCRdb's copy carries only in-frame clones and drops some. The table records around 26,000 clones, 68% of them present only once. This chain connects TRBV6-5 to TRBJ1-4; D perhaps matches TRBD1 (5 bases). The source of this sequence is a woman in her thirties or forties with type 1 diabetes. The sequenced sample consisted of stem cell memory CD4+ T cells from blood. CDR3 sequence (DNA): TGTGCCAGCACCCCGACAGTTCTTAATGAAAAACTGTTTTTT. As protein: CASTPTVLNEKLFF.